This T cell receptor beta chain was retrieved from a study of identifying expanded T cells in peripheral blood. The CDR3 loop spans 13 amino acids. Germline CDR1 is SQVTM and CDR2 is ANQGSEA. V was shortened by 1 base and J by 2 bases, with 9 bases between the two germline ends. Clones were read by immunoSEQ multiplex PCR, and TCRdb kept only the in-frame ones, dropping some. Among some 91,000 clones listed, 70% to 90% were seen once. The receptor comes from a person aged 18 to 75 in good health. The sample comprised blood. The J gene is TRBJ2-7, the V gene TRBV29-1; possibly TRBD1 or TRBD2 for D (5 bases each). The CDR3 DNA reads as TGCAGCGTTGAAGGGCAGGGAGCCTACGAGCAGTACTTC. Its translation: CSVEGQGAYEQYF.